The rows below give T cell receptor beta chains drawn from one sample of a study of blood T cell repertoires in COVID-19. Profiling relied on immunoSEQ multiplex PCR, and the TCRdb table lists in-frame clones only, not all of them. The sample yields about 260,000 clones, approximately 90% seen once. The specimen sequenced was PBMCs or T cells enriched from blood (not recorded which). The receptors here all came from a woman between 35 and 50 years old with acute COVID-19. CDR3s include the opening cysteine and the closing phenylalanine or tryptophan. Fields, in order: CDR3 length, clone size, V gene, J gene, D gene, CDR3 protein, CDR3 DNA. A D gene is named only where the DNA matches it firmly. For some rows the clone size is stated as once, few or many, or as a class when expanded; others skip it.

CDR3 length: 13
clone size: -
V gene: TRBV6-6
J gene: TRBJ1-2
D gene: -
CDR3 protein: CASTTGPNYGYTF
CDR3 DNA: TGTGCCAGCACAACAGGGCCTAACTATGGCTACACCTTC

CDR3 length: 14
clone size: -
V gene: TRBV5-1
J gene: TRBJ1-2
D gene: -
CDR3 protein: CASSRGTIEDGYTF
CDR3 DNA: TGCGCCAGCAGCCGAGGGACAATTGAGGATGGCTACACCTTC

CDR3 length: 16
clone size: -
V gene: TRBV19
J gene: TRBJ2-1
D gene: TRBD2
CDR3 protein: CASSSIAGVAYNEQFF
CDR3 DNA: TGTGCCAGTAGTAGCATAGCGGGAGTAGCCTACAATGAGCAGTTCTTC

CDR3 length: 14
clone size: -
V gene: TRBV7-8
J gene: TRBJ1-1
D gene: -
CDR3 protein: CASSLAGQNTEAFF
CDR3 DNA: TGTGCCAGCAGCTTAGCCGGACAGAACACTGAAGCTTTCTTT

CDR3 length: 14
clone size: -
V gene: TRBV7-3
J gene: TRBJ1-2
D gene: TRBD1
CDR3 protein: CASSYGTEAYGYTF
CDR3 DNA: TGTGCCAGCAGCTATGGGACAGAGGCCTATGGCTACACCTTC

CDR3 length: 16
clone size: -
V gene: TRBV18
J gene: TRBJ2-3
D gene: TRBD2
CDR3 protein: CASSRGLAGEADTQYF
CDR3 DNA: TGTGCCAGCTCACGAGGACTAGCGGGAGAGGCAGATACGCAGTATTTT

CDR3 length: 12
clone size: once
V gene: TRBV18
J gene: TRBJ1-1
D gene: -
CDR3 protein: CASSPTETEAFF
CDR3 DNA: TGTGCCAGCTCACCGACAGAGACTGAAGCTTTCTTT

CDR3 length: 15
clone size: -
V gene: TRBV28
J gene: TRBJ1-2
D gene: TRBD1
CDR3 protein: CASSGQGLPWSGYTF
CDR3 DNA: TGTGCCAGCAGCGGACAGGGCCTCCCCTGGAGCGGCTACACCTTC

CDR3 length: 17
clone size: -
V gene: TRBV5-1
J gene: TRBJ1-1
D gene: TRBD1
CDR3 protein: CASSPSTPTGASSEAFF
CDR3 DNA: TGCGCCAGCAGCCCATCTACACCGACAGGGGCTTCCTCTGAAGCTTTCTTT

CDR3 length: 16
clone size: -
V gene: TRBV24-1
J gene: TRBJ2-1
D gene: TRBD2
CDR3 protein: CATSITSGPKRGEQFF
CDR3 DNA: TGTGCCACCAGTATTACTAGCGGGCCCAAGCGGGGTGAGCAGTTCTTC

CDR3 length: 17
clone size: -
V gene: TRBV19
J gene: TRBJ1-3
D gene: -
CDR3 protein: CASSRPGGGPTGNTIYF
CDR3 DNA: TGTGCCAGTAGTAGGCCGGGGGGAGGGCCTACTGGAAACACCATATATTTT

CDR3 length: 13
clone size: -
V gene: TRBV6-5
J gene: TRBJ2-1
D gene: -
CDR3 protein: CASSPDNYNEQFF
CDR3 DNA: TGTGCCAGCAGCCCGGACAACTACAATGAGCAGTTCTTC

CDR3 length: 16
clone size: -
V gene: TRBV28
J gene: TRBJ2-4
D gene: TRBD2
CDR3 protein: CASSSAGDPIKNIQYF
CDR3 DNA: TGTGCCAGCAGTTCAGCGGGAGACCCGATCAAAAACATTCAGTACTTC

CDR3 length: 13
clone size: -
V gene: TRBV6-5
J gene: TRBJ1-3
D gene: -
CDR3 protein: CASKPGGANTIYF
CDR3 DNA: TGTGCCAGCAAACCAGGAGGTGCAAACACCATATATTTT

CDR3 length: 13
clone size: -
V gene: TRBV9
J gene: TRBJ2-1
D gene: TRBD1
CDR3 protein: CASSGTGYNEQFF
CDR3 DNA: TGTGCCAGCAGCGGGACAGGGTACAATGAGCAGTTCTTC

CDR3 length: 15
clone size: -
V gene: TRBV30
J gene: TRBJ1-3
D gene: -
CDR3 protein: CAWSLGLTGGNTIYF
CDR3 DNA: TGTGCCTGGAGTTTGGGGCTGACAGGCGGAAACACCATATATTTT

CDR3 length: 14
clone size: -
V gene: TRBV10-1
J gene: TRBJ1-1
D gene: -
CDR3 protein: CASSLDSLSTEAFF
CDR3 DNA: TGCGCCAGCAGCCTGGACAGTTTATCCACTGAAGCTTTCTTT

CDR3 length: 14
clone size: -
V gene: TRBV11-2
J gene: TRBJ2-7
D gene: -
CDR3 protein: CASSPLGSSYEQYF
CDR3 DNA: TGTGCCAGCAGCCCTCTGGGGAGCTCCTACGAGCAGTACTTC

CDR3 length: 13
clone size: -
V gene: TRBV5-1
J gene: TRBJ2-5
D gene: -
CDR3 protein: CASGPDSQETQYF
CDR3 DNA: TGCGCCAGCGGACCAGACAGCCAAGAGACCCAGTACTTC

CDR3 length: 16
clone size: -
V gene: TRBV7-8
J gene: TRBJ2-3
D gene: -
CDR3 protein: CASREEGTGRWDTQYF
CDR3 DNA: TGTGCCAGCAGAGAGGAGGGTACCGGGCGCTGGGATACGCAGTATTTT

CDR3 length: 15
clone size: -
V gene: TRBV3-1/TRBV3-2
J gene: TRBJ2-2
D gene: -
CDR3 protein: CASSQRIGLVGELFF
CDR3 DNA: TGTGCCAGCAGCCAACGTATTGGACTGGTCGGGGAGCTGTTTTTT

CDR3 length: 15
clone size: many
V gene: TRBV6-2/TRBV6-3
J gene: TRBJ2-1
D gene: TRBD2
CDR3 protein: CASSRTSFNVNEQFF
CDR3 DNA: TGTGCCAGCAGCAGGACTAGCTTCAATGTGAATGAGCAGTTCTTC

CDR3 length: 15
clone size: many
V gene: TRBV18
J gene: TRBJ2-2
D gene: TRBD2
CDR3 protein: CASSPGTIATGELFF
CDR3 DNA: TGTGCCAGCTCACCCGGGACTATCGCAACCGGGGAGCTGTTTTTT

CDR3 length: 14
clone size: few
V gene: TRBV18
J gene: TRBJ1-4
D gene: -
CDR3 protein: CASSERSTNEKLFF
CDR3 DNA: TGTGCCAGCTCAGAGCGTTCAACTAATGAAAAACTGTTTTTT

CDR3 length: 14
clone size: -
V gene: TRBV6-5
J gene: TRBJ1-2
D gene: TRBD1
CDR3 protein: CASSYGQGLYGYTF
CDR3 DNA: TGTGCCAGCAGTTACGGACAGGGGCTCTATGGCTACACCTTC